This T cell receptor beta chain was profiled in a study of blood T cell repertoires in COVID-19 (dated by TCRdb to the early 2020s). About the investigation overall: Collaborator samples came from the United States, Italy and Spain and covered acute and convalescent phases of COVID-19. The material from the prospective study consisted of cDNA or gDNA derived from T cells, B-cell-depleted T cells, or PBMCs. The dataset comprised deeply sampled blood TCRbeta repertoires from subjects exposed to, actively infected with, or recovered from COVID-19. The repertoires were made available in a free public database intended to serve as a resource for research on the immune response to SARS-CoV-2. Where available, HLA class I and class II types were obtained from metadata supplied by the sample provider rather than from assay-based typing. Nearly every sample came with metadata listing a de-identified subject ID, COVID-19 status, age in years and sex. Samples came from the ongoing ImmuneRACE study (first 160 participants) plus 1,254 subjects from 6 global collaborators.

From the germline V gene, CDR1 is ENHRY and CDR2 is SYGVKD. V sheds 3 bases and J sheds 9 bases, leaving 20 bases between their ends. Taken from cysteine to phenylalanine, the CDR3 has 15 residues. The DNA shown is the 45-base CDR3, in frame from base 1. Beyond this particular receptor, the publication reports: The amount of clinical and demographic metadata varied by source and participant and was provided uncurated.

This clone has only a few counts. Its antigen target is currently unknown. There are no base qualities to consult, and no much larger clone falls within one base. Each collaborating institution followed its own protocols to collect whole blood in K2EDTA tubes. For TCRbeta analysis, collaborators shipped samples as frozen whole blood, isolated PBMCs, or DNA extracted from either of those sample types. TCRbeta CDR3 regions were amplified from genomic DNA by means of the immunoSEQ Assay, a bias-controlled multiplex PCR. The original methods were these. Within the assay, amplification of reference gene primers was used to estimate how many nucleated cells each sample contained. To quantify the absolute abundance of each unique TCRbeta CDR3 rearrangement, sequence reads were collapsed and filtered. For each sample, productive Simpson clonality was calculated as the square root of Simpson's diversity index across productive rearrangements. TCRdb stores this immuneACCESS table with in-frame sequences only. Part of the clones is absent; in the studies checked, under half of the shortfall reflects unresolved V genes, and no reason is known for the rest. V and J calls and clone size are copied from that table; D and trimming were computed from the DNA. In this sample the table shows 200,000 or so clones, 70% to 85% of which occur a single time. The ten largest account for about 6.9% of the sample.

Sequences were obtained from peripheral blood. The clonotype originates from a human donor with acute or convalescent COVID-19. The donor label of this sample is uncertain. The V and J genes are TRBV10-3 and TRBJ1-1; a weak D assignment points to TRBD1 (6 bases agree). The bases read TGTGCCATCAGTGACACGGGGACACCCTCTTTAAAAGCTTTCTTT. Its translation is CAISDTGTPSLKAFF.